One and the same sample provided the 17 T cell receptor beta chains below, sequenced in a study of cytomegalovirus exposure and HLA in healthy donors (dated by TCRdb to 2016 to 2017). Library preparation employed the immunoSEQ multiplex PCR assay. A mixture of 60 forward primers for TCR Vbeta segments and 13 reverse primers for TCR Jbeta segments was used in the multiplex PCR. TCRdb took over this immuneACCESS table, retaining in-frame rearrangements with V and J assigned. Such tables are incomplete; in checked studies, under half of the missing clones stem from an unresolved V gene, and the remainder is unexplained. This sample gives roughly 80,000 clones in total; around 85% of them show up just once. The top ten clonotypes cover approximately 2.4% of the sample. Sequencing was performed on PBMCs. The origin of the receptors is a woman aged 45-60 years in good health and CMV-seronegative.

The genes are TRBV6-5 and TRBJ2-5, with 7 bases lining up with TRBD2. The better agreement between TRBJ2-7 and the DNA end casts doubt on the J call. Germline values: CDR1 MNHEY, CDR2 SVGAGI. This CDR3 comprises 12 residues. CDR3 region: CSASGPNYEQYF. DNA for the CDR3: TGTTCAGCTAGCGGACCGAACTACGAGCAGTACTTC.

This chain uses TRBV28 with TRBJ1-1; maybe TRBD1 (5 bases). CDR1 is MDHEN and CDR2 is SYDVKM in the germline V gene. V shed 6 bases and J shed 0 bases, with 20 bases lying between them. The CDR3 totals 17 residues. This CDR3 reads CASRLWGRHGMNTEAFF. As DNA, the CDR3 is TGTGCCAGCAGACTTTGGGGCCGTCACGGAATGAACACTGAAGCTTTCTTT.

V gene TRBV9 combines with J gene TRBJ2-5; TRBD2 agrees at 13 bases. The CDR3 loop spans 16 amino acids. V was pared by 2 bases and J by 0 bases, with 1 base of the junction left unmatched. The V gene's germline CDR1 is SGDLS and CDR2 YYNGEE. This CDR3 is CASSVGTSGDQETQYF. The CDR3 nucleotides read TGTGCCAGCAGCGTTGGGACTAGCGGGGACCAAGAGACCCAGTACTTC.

The V gene is TRBV29-1, the J gene TRBJ1-1, with TRBD1 matching over 7 bases. The CDR3 loop spans 12 amino acids. Germline V gene data show CDR1 as SQVTM and CDR2 as ANQGSEA. Trimming at V came to 7 bases and at J to 4 bases, leaving 6 bases not matched to a gene. The CDR3 loop is CSAQTGATEAFF. CDR3 coding DNA: TGCAGCGCTCAAACAGGGGCCACTGAAGCTTTCTTT.

V and J are TRBV7-9 and TRBJ1-4, with D hard to call. V shed 4 bases and J shed 4 bases, with 7 bases lying between them. Germline V lookup: CDR1 SEHNR, CDR2 FQNEAQ (reference sequence). CDR3 length: 13 residues. The CDR3 DNA reads as TGTGCCAGCAGCTCTGGACTTAATGAAAAACTGTTTTTT. This codes for CASSSGLNEKLFF.

The chain links TRBV15 to TRBJ2-2, with D maybe TRBD1 (6 bases). CDR1 and CDR2 from the germline V gene are LNHNV and YYDKDF (reference sequence). Trimming cost V 3 bases and J 7 bases, with 24 bases left between them. CDR3 length equals 18 residues. DNA for the CDR3: TGTGCCACCAGCAGTGAGACTGTAAGGAAGGGGGAAGTCGGGGAGCTGTTTTTT. It codes for CATSSETVRKGEVGELFF.

The rearrangement joins TRBV5-8 to TRBJ2-3; weak D call: TRBD2 (6 bases). From germline, CDR1 is SGHTS and CDR2 YDEGEE. This CDR3 is built from 15 residues. Trimming removed 4 bases at V and 0 bases at J, with 12 bases between. CDR3 coding DNA: TGTGCCAGCAGCGGTAGCGGAAGAAGCACAGATACGCAGTATTTT. Translated: CASSGSGRSTDTQYF.

This clone was picked up a small number of times. CDR3 bases: TGCGCCAGCAGCCAGGGACTAGCGGGGGGTTACGAGCAGTACGTC. It yields the protein CASSQGLAGGYEQYV. This chain joins TRBV4-1 and TRBJ2-7, with 15 positions matching TRBD2. Trimming took 3 bases from V and 4 from J; bases not matched to a gene: 1. Germline values: CDR1 MGHRA, CDR2 YSYEKL. The CDR3 sequence is 15 residues long.

This clone showed up just a few times. The chain carries TRBV18 and TRBJ1-3, with D possibly TRBD1 on 6 matching bases. The germline CDR1 and CDR2 sequences are KGHSH and LQKENI. This CDR3 is built from 15 residues. Deletions cut 2 bases from V and 2 bases from J, with 10 bases between. The CDR3 region is CASSPLRDTGNTIYF. DNA for the CDR3: TGTGCCAGCTCACCATTGAGGGACACTGGAAACACCATATATTTT.

The chain uses TRBV4-1 and TRBJ1-1; D ambiguous. The CDR3 runs 12 residues. The V gene's germline CDR1 is MGHRA and CDR2 YSYEKL. V dropped 0 bases and J dropped 5 bases, with 4 bases sitting between them. In DNA, the CDR3 is TGCGCCAGCAGCCAAGAGAGAACTGAAGCTTTCTTT. Translating it yields CASSQERTEAFF.

The V gene is TRBV5-1, the J gene TRBJ1-2, with D uncertain. Germline assignment: CDR1 SGHRS and CDR2 YFSETQ. V shed 4 bases and J shed 6 bases, with 10 bases lying between them. The CDR3 covers 12 residues. CDR3: CASSEGTHGYTF. The DNA of the CDR3 is TGCGCCAGCAGCGAGGGTACGCATGGCTACACCTTC.

The rearrangement uses TRBV9 and TRBJ1-2, with 10 bases fitting TRBD1. From germline, CDR1 is SGDLS and CDR2 YYNGEE. V lost 3 bases and J lost 2; bases outside the gene matches: 7. There are 16 residues in the CDR3. The CDR3 bases are TGTGCCAGCAGCGCCCCCCTGGGACAGGGGAACTATGGCTACACCTTC. Translation: CASSAPLGQGNYGYTF.

V is TRBV5-1 and J is TRBJ2-3, with 11 bases aligning to TRBD2. This CDR3 region has 15 residues. Germline lookup yields CDR1 SGHRS and CDR2 YFSETQ. V was clipped by 4 bases and J by 3 bases; unmatched bases: 4. For the CDR3, the DNA is TGCGCCAGCAGCGGACTAGCGGGCAAGACAGATACGCAGTATTTT. Its translation: CASSGLAGKTDTQYF.

The chain combines TRBV7-2 with TRBJ2-3; maybe TRBD1 (6 bases). Between the trimmed V and J ends, which lost 5 bases and 3 bases, there was a span of 18 bases. The CDR3 contains 16 residues. CDR1 is SGHTA and CDR2 is FQGNSA in the germline V gene. Here the CDR3 DNA reads TGTGCCAGCAGCCCAGGGCGTGGGGGCCGTACAGATACGCAGTATTTT. Translation: CASSPGRGGRTDTQYF.

This clone was observed a single time. The CDR3 region is CAWRLDFYGYTF. The CDR3 DNA reads TGTGCCTGGAGATTGGACTTCTATGGCTACACCTTC. The gene calls are TRBV30 and TRBJ1-2; D unclear. Germline V lookup: CDR1 GTSNPN, CDR2 SVGIG (reference sequence). Trimming took off 3 bases at V and 4 bases at J, with 9 bases between the two ends. CDR3 length: 12 amino acids. Full variable domain (missing parts from reference TRBV30 and TRBJ1-2): SQTIHQWPATLVQPVGSPLSLECTVEGTSNPNLYWYRQAAGRGLQLLFYSVGIGQISSEVPQNLSASRPQDRQFILSSKKLLLSDSGFYLCAWRLDFYGYTFGSGTRLTVV.

This CDR3 is CASSLSLAETYEQYF. CDR3 DNA: TGTGCCAGCAGCTTAAGCCTAGCGGAGACCTACGAGCAGTACTTC. The chain links TRBV7-3 to TRBJ2-7; 7 nucleotides align to TRBD2. V dropped 1 base and J dropped 2; count of bases not matched to a gene: 5. Germline CDR1 is SGHTA and CDR2 is FQGTGA. CDR3 length equals 15 residues. Together with reference TRBV7-3 and TRBJ2-7, the CDR3 gives the full variable domain: GAGVSQTPSNKVTEKGKYVELRCDPISGHTALYWYRQSLGQGPEFLIYFQGTGAADDSGLPNDRFFAVRPEGSVSTLKIQRTERGDSAVYLCASSLSLAETYEQYFGPGTRLTVT.

The V call is TRBV10-1, the J call TRBJ2-3, with 7 positions matching TRBD2. Germline V gene lookup returns CDR1 WNHNN and CDR2 SYGVQD (reference sequence). The CDR3 loop spans 15 amino acids. V was pared by 3 bases and J by 5 bases, with 8 bases of the junction left unmatched. Written as DNA, the CDR3 is TGCGCCAGCAGTGAATCGGGGAGGGTCCAAGATACGCAGTATTTT. Amino acids: CASSESGRVQDTQYF.